The 25 T cell receptor beta chains listed next were all sequenced from one sample in a study of blood T cells in healthy people across ages. It was with a sample-barcoded 5' primer and a J-beta primer mix that a second PCR of roughly 6 to 12 cycles was run. TCRdb re-derived calls from the 5' RACE reads in MiXCR, one entry per CDR3 protein. The repertoire includes approximately 820,000 distinct CDR3 sequences, more than 40% of them detected once, and around 18% sits in the top ten. Specimen: blood. The origin of the receptors is a man aged 60 to 75 in good health.

The rearrangement uses TRBV11-2 and TRBJ1-2; D unresolved. The CDR3 length is 18 residues. In germline, CDR1 is SGHAT, CDR2 FQNNGV. Trimming cost V 2 bases and J 2 bases, with 21 bases left between them. CDR3 protein: CASSLHIGRLDWNYGYTF. The CDR3 DNA is TGTGCCAGCAGCTTACATATTGGCCGTCTCGATTGGAACTATGGCTACACCTTC.

V and J are TRBV2 and TRBJ2-3; D tentatively fits TRBD1 or TRBD2 (6 bases each). CDR1 SNHLY and CDR2 FYNNEI come from the germline V gene. The length of the CDR3 is 15 residues. V gave up 4 bases and J gave up 3 bases, with 14 bases separating them. The CDR3 reads CASSVWRGETDTQYF. CDR3 in DNA: TGTGCCAGCAGTGTGTGGAGGGGGGAAACAGATACGCAGTATTTT.

This sequence joins TRBV7-2 and TRBJ2-5, with 8 bases that match TRBD2. The CDR3 totals 15 residues. Germline V gives CDR1 SGHTA, CDR2 FQGNSA. Trimming took 7 bases from V and 4 from J; bases not matched to a gene: 11. This chain's CDR3 is CASTLGRGVIETQYF. Written as DNA, the CDR3 is TGTGCCAGCACCCTCGGGCGGGGGGTTATAGAGACCCAGTACTTC.

This clonotype was detected a few times. This chain links TRBV5-1 with TRBJ1-1; possibly TRBD1 for D (5 bases). V gave up 1 base and J gave up 5 bases, with 12 bases separating them. CDR3 length: 14 amino acids. Germline V lookup: CDR1 SGHRS, CDR2 YFSETQ. This CDR3 reads CASSLPGTGTEAFF. For the CDR3, the DNA is TGCGCCAGCAGCTTGCCAGGGACGGGAACTGAAGCTTTCTTT. Full variable domain (rest looked up from reference TRBV5-1 and TRBJ1-1): KAGVTQTPRYLIKTRGQQVTLSCSPISGHRSVSWYQQTPGQGLQFLFEYFSETQRNKGNFPGRFSGRQFSNSRSEMNVSTLELGDSALYLCASSLPGTGTEAFFGQGTRLTVV.

V gene TRBV27 combines with J gene TRBJ2-7, with D possibly being TRBD2 (6 bases). The J call may be mistaken, given a closer DNA end match to TRBJ2-5. This CDR3 spans 14 amino acids. Germline lookup yields CDR1 MNHEY and CDR2 SMNVEV (reference sequence). The CDR3 sequence: CASSFAPGEETQYF. DNA of the CDR3: TGTGCCAGCAGTTTTGCCCCGGGGGAAGAGACCCAGTACTTC.

The genes are TRBV7-9 and TRBJ2-7, with 13 positions matching TRBD2. This CDR3 region has 16 residues. V shed 5 bases and J 4 bases; nucleotides not matched to a gene: 8. Germline values: CDR1 SEHNR, CDR2 FQNEAQ (reference sequence). The CDR3 loop reads CASSTGLAGDPYEQYF. Here the CDR3 DNA reads TGTGCCAGCAGCACCGGACTAGCGGGGGATCCTTACGAGCAGTACTTC.

This clonotype was counted at least ten times. The rearrangement links TRBV29-1 to TRBJ2-3; the D gene is possibly TRBD1 (6 bases). Trimming took off 7 bases at V and 1 base at J, with 12 bases between the two ends. Germline lookup yields CDR1 SQVTM and CDR2 ANQGSEA. The CDR3 length is 13 residues. The CDR3 here is CSADSPGTDTQYF. The CDR3 DNA reads as TGCAGCGCGGACAGCCCGGGCACAGATACGCAGTATTTT.

The rearrangement joins TRBV4-1 to TRBJ1-2; D call uncertain. V was cut by 0 bases and J by 4 bases, with 12 bases left in between. The CDR3 length is 15 residues. Germline assignment: CDR1 MGHRA and CDR2 YSYEKL. CDR3 DNA: TGCGCCAGCAGCCAAGAAGGCGCCGGGCCCTATGGCTACACCTTC. It translates to CASSQEGAGPYGYTF.

This clonotype was seen more than once but under ten times. The genes are TRBV5-6 and TRBJ2-7; 8 bases map to TRBD1. The V and J ends lost 2 bases and 7 bases, in that order; junction bases with no gene match: 8. Per the germline V gene, CDR1 is SGHDT and CDR2 is YYEEEE. This CDR3 spans 14 amino acids. CDR3 sequence: CASSFGQGSGEQYF. CDR3 sequence (DNA): TGTGCCAGCAGCTTCGGACAGGGCTCCGGGGAGCAGTACTTC.

The chain uses TRBV10-3 and TRBJ2-3; 12 bases fit TRBD2. Per germline, CDR1 ENHRY and CDR2 SYGVKD. CDR3 length: 17 amino acids. V shed 4 bases, J shed 3 bases, and the junction held 8 bases outside the gene matches. The CDR3 spells CAISGLAGGVGTDTQYF. The CDR3 DNA sequence: TGTGCCATCAGTGGGCTAGCGGGGGGGGTTGGTACAGATACGCAGTATTTT.

This chain uses TRBV7-2 with TRBJ2-3; D might be TRBD1 or TRBD2, each matching 5 bases. V was clipped by 3 bases and J by 3 bases, with 22 bases between them. Germline V gene sequence: CDR1 SGHTA, CDR2 FQGNSA. CDR3 length: 18 amino acids. In DNA form, the CDR3 reads TGTGCCAGCAGCTTGATCGCGGACTTGGTTCAGGGTACAGATACGCAGTATTTT. Translated, it gives CASSLIADLVQGTDTQYF. Looking up the rest from reference TRBV7-2 and TRBJ2-3 gives the full variable domain: GAGVSQSPSNKVTEKGKDVELRCDPISGHTALYWYRQSLGQGLEFLIYFQGNSAPDKSGLPSDRFSAERTGGSVSTLTIQRTQQEDSAVYLCASSLIADLVQGTDTQYFGPGTRLTVL.

This clonotype appeared a few times. The chain carries TRBV7-2 and TRBJ1-5, with 9 bases matching TRBD1. Germline V CDR1 and CDR2: SGHTA, FQGNSA. This CDR3 has 19 residues. J was trimmed by 4 bases and V by 1 base; bases with no gene match: 14. In DNA form, the CDR3 reads TGTGCCAGCAGCTTAGTAGGGGAAGACAGGGGGGGGGTTAATCAGCCCCAGCATTTT. Encoded protein: CASSLVGEDRGGVNQPQHF.

This clonotype was seen more than once but under ten times. This chain uses TRBV10-3 with TRBJ2-7; 8 nucleotides line up with TRBD2. Germline CDR1 is ENHRY and CDR2 is SYGVKD. This CDR3 has 13 residues. The J segment lost 5 bases and the V segment lost 5 bases, leaving 5 bases of the junction unmatched. CDR3 sequence (DNA): TGTGCCATCAGTCCGGCGGGGGGTCACGAGCAGTACTTC. This translates into CAISPAGGHEQYF.

This clonotype was seen only a few times. The gene calls are TRBV14 and TRBJ1-2; D remains unclear. Germline values: CDR1 SGHDN, CDR2 FVKESK. With 4 bases removed from V and 3 bases from J, the gap between germline ends came to 15 bases. This CDR3 has 15 residues. The CDR3 nucleotides are TGTGCCAGCAGCCGTTCGGGCTTATCGGACTATGGCTACACCTTC. It codes for CASSRSGLSDYGYTF. The entire variable domain, with the rest obtained from reference TRBV14 and TRBJ1-2, is as follows: EAGVTQFPSHSVIEKGQTVTLRCDPISGHDNLYWYRRVMGKEIKFLLHFVKESKQDESGMPNNRFLAERTGGTYSTLKVQPAELEDSGVYFCASSRSGLSDYGYTFGSGTRLTVV.

About this clonotype: The junction differs from germline at one of its ends, possibly a read error. The chain couples TRBV14 to TRBJ2-6; TRBD1 is a possible D gene (6 bases). The CDR3 is made up of 18 amino acids. Germline CDR1 SGHDN, CDR2 FVKESK. CDR3 DNA: TGTGCCAGCAGCGGACAGATGACAGACCCCTCTGGGGCCAACGTCCCGACTTTC. It translates to CASSGQMTDPSGANVPTF. Variable domain in full (rest from reference TRBV14 and TRBJ2-6): EAGVTQFPSHSVIEKGQTVTLRCDPISGHDNLYWYRRVMGKEIKFLLHFVKESKQDESGMPNNRFLAERTGGTYSTLKVQPAELEDSGVYFCASSGQMTDPSGANVPTFGAGSRLTVL.

This clonotype was seen repeatedly, ten times or more. The gene calls are TRBV7-2 and TRBJ1-1; D perhaps matches TRBD1 (6 bases). Germline V gene lookup returns CDR1 SGHTA and CDR2 FQGNSA. V lost 4 bases and J 1 base, leaving 7 bases between the germline ends. This CDR3 is 13 amino acids long. In nucleotides, the CDR3 is TGTGCCAGCAGCTCACAGGGGAACACTGAAGCTTTCTTT. The encoded protein is CASSSQGNTEAFF.

This clonotype was seen only a few times. This chain joins TRBV5-1 and TRBJ2-1; D unresolved. With 2 bases removed from V and 1 base from J, the gap between germline ends came to 7 bases. The CDR3 contains 14 residues. CDR1 is SGHRS, CDR2 YFSETQ, per germline. The DNA for the CDR3 is TGCGCCAGCAGCTTCCCCGGGTCCTACAATGAGCAGTTCTTC. It translates to CASSFPGSYNEQFF.

This CDR3 reads CASSIGEDGTQYF. Written as DNA, the CDR3 is TGTGCCAGCAGCATCGGAGAGGACGGTACGCAGTATTTT. This chain links TRBV7-6 with TRBJ2-3; D is uncertain. The germline gives CDR1 SGHVS, CDR2 FNYEAQ. The V end was cut by 5 bases, the J end by 8 bases, with 14 bases between. This CDR3 has 13 amino acids.

The V and J genes are TRBV27 and TRBJ1-2; no firm D call. Trimming cost V 0 bases and J 7 bases, with 9 bases left between them. Germline CDR1 is MNHEY and CDR2 is SMNVEV (reference sequence). The length of the CDR3 is 13 residues. The CDR3 here is CASSLSPRAGYTF. CDR3 coding DNA: TGTGCCAGCAGTTTATCGCCGCGGGCTGGCTACACCTTC.

The V call is TRBV7-9, the J call TRBJ1-3; 8 positions agree with TRBD1. V shed 5 bases and J 2 bases; nucleotides not matched to a gene: 2. The CDR3 has 14 residues. The germline gives CDR1 SEHNR, CDR2 FQNEAQ (reference sequence). As DNA, the CDR3 is TGTGCCAGCAGCCGGGGACAGGCTGGAAACACCATATATTTT. It is translated as CASSRGQAGNTIYF.

This chain joins TRBV7-9 and TRBJ1-2; 7 nucleotides line up with TRBD1. Germline CDR1 is SEHNR and CDR2 is FQNEAQ (reference sequence). The J segment lost 4 bases and the V segment lost 6 bases, leaving 8 bases of the junction unmatched. The CDR3 length is 14 residues. CDR3 DNA: TGTGCCAGCAGTCCAGGGACAGTGCTCTATGGCTACACCTTC. It is translated as CASSPGTVLYGYTF.

The chain has TRBV20-1 and TRBJ2-1; the D is unclear. The germline V gene has CDR1 DFQATT and CDR2 SNEGSKA (reference sequence). Trimming pared 4 bases from V and 5 bases from J, leaving 15 bases between. This CDR3 contains 14 residues. The DNA for the CDR3 is TGCAGTGCTATTAGGGTCAGCCGAAACAATGAGCAGTTCTTC. Its translation is CSAIRVSRNNEQFF.

This clonotype was recorded a few times. The chain links TRBV20-1 to TRBJ1-5; no clear D gene. V lost 5 bases, J lost 3 bases, and 14 bases lay in between. This CDR3 comprises 14 residues. CDR1 is DFQATT, CDR2 SNEGSKA, per germline (reference sequence). CDR3 protein: CSASTGPINQPQHF. The CDR3 DNA reads as TGCAGTGCTTCAACCGGGCCCATCAATCAGCCCCAGCATTTT.

The chain has TRBV5-1 and TRBJ2-1; 7 bases are shared with TRBD1. CDR1 and CDR2 from the germline V gene are SGHRS and YFSETQ. J gave up 4 bases and V 0 bases, and 4 bases lay outside the gene matches. The length of the CDR3 is 15 residues. CDR3 DNA: TGCGCCAGCAGCTTGGCCCCGGGACAGTACAATGAGCAGTTCTTC. Translated, it gives CASSLAPGQYNEQFF.

The CDR3 protein is CASSQVPGTGKSGIVNEQFF. CDR3 in DNA: TGCGCCAGCAGCCAAGTTCCCGGGACAGGGAAGAGCGGTATTGTCAATGAGCAGTTCTTC. V and J are TRBV4-3 and TRBJ2-1; the match to TRBD1 covers 9 bases. From germline, CDR1 is LGHNA and CDR2 YSLEER. This CDR3 has 20 residues. Trimming removed 1 base from V and 6 bases from J; junction bases left unmatched: 19.